These 24 T cell receptor beta chains came from one sample sequenced in a study of blood T cell repertoires in COVID-19. Data came from immunoSEQ multiplex PCR; TCRdb stores just in-frame clones and leaves some out. The sample shows 150,000 or so clones, roughly 87% of them seen only once. Sequencing was done on a sample of PBMCs or T cells enriched from blood (not recorded which). All receptors come from a woman aged 40 to 55 who had been exposed to COVID-19.

The rearrangement links TRBV6-1 to TRBJ1-2; D unclear. The CDR3 totals 14 residues. Trimming left V 2 bases short and J 4 bases short, with 11 bases between. CDR1 is MNHNS, CDR2 SASEGT, per germline. This chain's CDR3 is CASSEIGETYGYTF. CDR3 DNA sequence: TGTGCCAGCAGTGAAATCGGGGAGACCTATGGCTACACCTTC.

The chain uses TRBV6-5 and TRBJ2-7, with TRBD1 matching 10 bases. The V segment lost 5 bases and the J segment 2 bases; nucleotides outside the gene matches: 3. Germline V gives CDR1 MNHEY, CDR2 SVGAGI. The CDR3 consists of 14 residues. CDR3 protein: CASSRDRGAYEQYF. The CDR3 region has the DNA TGTGCCAGCAGTAGGGACAGGGGCGCCTACGAGCAGTACTTC.

This clone turned up a few times. The rearrangement uses TRBV2 and TRBJ1-1; the match to TRBD1 covers 7 bases. Germline trimming cut 5 bases from V and 4 bases from J; bases unmatched to any gene: 7. The CDR3 totals 14 residues. The germline V gene encodes CDR1 SNHLY and CDR2 FYNNEI. The CDR3 sequence: CASSRQGGGTEAFF. The CDR3 nucleotides read TGTGCCAGCAGTCGACAGGGAGGCGGCACTGAAGCTTTCTTT.

CDR3 DNA: TGTGCCAGCAGTCTGTCAGGTGATGGCTACACCTTC. Amino acid sequence: CASSLSGDGYTF. The chain links TRBV25-1 to TRBJ1-2; D is unclear. The CDR3 is 12 amino acids. The germline gives CDR1 MGHDK, CDR2 SYGVNS. The V end was cut by 5 bases, the J end by 6 bases, with 10 bases between.

The genes are TRBV19 and TRBJ2-3; D perhaps matches TRBD1 (6 bases). Germline-derived CDR1 and CDR2 are LNHDA and SQIVND (reference sequence). V was cut by 7 bases and J by 1 base, with 18 bases left in between. The CDR3 totals 16 residues. CDR3 DNA: TGTGCCAGTATCGATTTGGGGGCCGGGGGCACAGATACGCAGTATTTT. It translates to CASIDLGAGGTDTQYF.

V usage is TRBV7-8 and J usage is TRBJ2-5, with 7 bases matching TRBD2. The CDR3 extends over 16 amino acids. J was trimmed by 5 bases and V by 3 bases; bases with no gene match: 12. The germline V gene encodes CDR1 SGHVS and CDR2 FQNEAQ. In DNA, the CDR3 is TGTGCCAGCAGCTTGGGGGGGAGCGGGCGCGGGGAGACCCAGTACTTC. Translation: CASSLGGSGRGETQYF.

The chain joins TRBV4-1 to TRBJ2-7; 7 nucleotides match TRBD2. Trimming cost V 4 bases and J 5 bases; bases outside gene matches: 8. The CDR3 sequence is 14 residues long. In germline, CDR1 is MGHRA, CDR2 YSYEKL. The CDR3: CASSLGIGGDEQYF. CDR3 coding DNA: TGCGCCAGCAGCCTGGGAATTGGGGGGGACGAGCAGTACTTC.

The genes are TRBV25-1 and TRBJ2-2, with D perhaps matching TRBD2 (7 bases). Germline V gene lookup returns CDR1 MGHDK and CDR2 SYGVNS. Deletions cut 11 bases from V and 4 bases from J, with 20 bases between. The CDR3 is 15 amino acids. The CDR3 DNA follows: TGTGCCGTGCATGGGGGGGGGCCTGCCACCGGGGAGCTGTTTTTT. Its translation is CAVHGGGPATGELFF.

In this sample, this clone turned up once. The V gene is TRBV29-1, the J gene TRBJ2-7; 8 bases map to TRBD2. Germline V gene data show CDR1 as SQVTM and CDR2 as ANQGSEA. The CDR3 runs to 13 residues. Trimming removed 2 bases from V and 7 bases from J; junction bases left unmatched: 7. CDR3 loop: CSVETGGPQEQYF. DNA of the CDR3: TGCAGCGTTGAAACGGGAGGGCCTCAGGAGCAGTACTTC.

The chain carries TRBV2 and TRBJ1-1, with D perhaps TRBD1 (5 bases). Between the trimmed V and J ends, which lost 11 bases and 0 bases, there was a span of 13 bases. CDR3 length equals 13 residues. Germline CDR1 reads SNHLY; CDR2 reads FYNNEI. CDR3 DNA: TGTGCCTCAGGGCGGACAATGAACACTGAAGCTTTCTTT. Translation gives CASGRTMNTEAFF.

In this sample, this clone turned up a few times. The chain carries TRBV6-1 and TRBJ2-3; TRBD1 agrees at 12 bases. The germline V gene encodes CDR1 MNHNS and CDR2 SASEGT. Trimming cost V 0 bases and J 5 bases; bases outside gene matches: 6. The CDR3 is 17 residues long. In DNA, the CDR3 is TGTGCCAGCAGTGAAGCCTCGGGGACAGGGGGCCAAGATACGCAGTATTTT. Its protein is CASSEASGTGGQDTQYF.

The chain has TRBV18 and TRBJ1-5, with D uncertain. The germline V and J ends were trimmed by 6 bases and 2 bases, with 20 bases remaining between them. Germline V gene lookup returns CDR1 KGHSH and CDR2 LQKENI. This CDR3 has 17 residues. This CDR3 reads CASSRLPGSRGNQPQHF. The DNA of the CDR3 is TGTGCCAGCTCCCGACTACCGGGGTCTCGAGGCAATCAGCCCCAGCATTTT.

The J gene is TRBJ1-5, the V gene TRBV7-2, with TRBD1 identical over 9 bases. The V gene end was trimmed by 6 bases and the J gene end by 3 bases; junction bases not matched to a gene: 12. This CDR3 region has 17 residues. The germline V gene has CDR1 SGHTA and CDR2 FQGNSA. CDR3: CASSLLGRQGDNQPQHF. The CDR3 DNA follows: TGTGCCAGCAGTTTATTAGGGAGACAGGGGGACAATCAGCCCCAGCATTTT.

This clone has only one observation. The J gene is TRBJ1-1, the V gene TRBV27; TRBD1 agrees at 9 bases. Germline CDR1 MNHEY, CDR2 SMNVEV (reference sequence). V lost 8 bases, J lost 2 bases, and 9 bases stayed unmatched. This CDR3 contains 15 residues. The CDR3 loop is CASYSGQGINTEAFF. The CDR3 DNA sequence: TGTGCCAGCTATTCGGGACAGGGCATTAACACTGAAGCTTTCTTT.

The chain couples TRBV3-1 (or the pseudogene TRBV3-2) to TRBJ1-1, with a tentative D call TRBD1 (6 bases). The CDR3 loop spans 15 amino acids. Germline CDR1 reads LGHDT; CDR2 reads YNNKEL (reference sequence). V lost 5 bases to trimming and J lost 1 base, with 14 bases between them. The chain's CDR3 is CASSGWGLENTEAFF. CDR3 coding DNA: TGTGCCAGCAGCGGGTGGGGGCTTGAGAACACTGAAGCTTTCTTT.

The chain joins TRBV9 to TRBJ2-7; D is possibly TRBD2 (5 bases). With 4 bases removed from V and 0 bases from J, the gap between germline ends came to 14 bases. Looked up from germline, CDR1 is SGDLS and CDR2 is YYNGEE. CDR3 size: 15 residues. The CDR3 nucleotides are TGTGCCAGCAGCTTGGCACCGGGGAGCTCCTACGAGCAGTACTTC. Encoded protein: CASSLAPGSSYEQYF.

This clone was observed a single time. The rearrangement joins TRBV5-4 to TRBJ2-5; D is possibly TRBD2 (5 bases). Germline V gene lookup returns CDR1 SGHNT and CDR2 YYREEE (reference sequence). V lost 0 bases, J lost 0 bases, and 6 bases lay in between. This CDR3 contains 14 residues. CDR3 residues: CASSLAGDQETQYF. The CDR3 DNA reads TGTGCCAGCAGCTTGGCCGGGGACCAAGAGACCCAGTACTTC.

The chain joins TRBV25-1 to TRBJ2-7; tentatively, D is TRBD1 (5 bases). CDR3 size: 13 residues. V lost 4 bases, J lost 2 bases, and 9 bases lay in between. The germline V gene has CDR1 MGHDK and CDR2 SYGVNS. The CDR3 reads CASSGTSTYEQYF. The CDR3 bases are TGTGCCAGCAGTGGGACATCTACCTACGAGCAGTACTTC.

The J gene is TRBJ2-7, the V gene TRBV20-1, with 10 bases that match TRBD1. The length of the CDR3 is 14 residues. V lost 3 bases, J lost 6 bases, and 8 bases stayed unmatched. CDR1 is DFQATT, CDR2 SNEGSKA, per germline (reference sequence). This CDR3 reads CSASRQGARVEQYF. DNA of the CDR3: TGCAGTGCTAGTAGACAGGGGGCGAGGGTCGAGCAGTACTTC.

The chain carries TRBV4-1 and TRBJ2-7; 12 bases match TRBD2. The CDR3 length is 16 residues. V lost 1 base, J lost 4 bases, and 5 bases stayed unmatched. The germline V gene has CDR1 MGHRA and CDR2 YSYEKL. The CDR3 sequence is CASSQVSSGRAYEQYF. The CDR3 DNA is TGCGCCAGCAGCCAAGTCTCTAGCGGGAGGGCGTACGAGCAGTACTTC.

This chain uses TRBV11-1 with TRBJ1-1, with a weak D call TRBD1 (6 bases). Trimming took off 9 bases at V and 1 base at J, with 18 bases between the two ends. The germline gives CDR1 SGHAT, CDR2 FQDESV (reference sequence). This CDR3 is 15 amino acids long. The CDR3 sequence: CASSLALDRNTEAFF. The CDR3 region has the DNA TGTGCCAGTAGCCTCGCCTTGGACAGGAACACTGAAGCTTTCTTT. Full variable domain (missing parts from reference TRBV11-1 and TRBJ1-1): EAEVAQSPRYKITEKSQAVAFWCDPISGHATLYWYRQILGQGPELLVQFQDESVVDDSQLPKDRFSAERLKGVDSTLKIQPAELGDSAMYLCASSLALDRNTEAFFGQGTRLTVV.

V is TRBV7-9 and J is TRBJ1-3, with a possible D match to TRBD1 (5 bases). The germline gives CDR1 SEHNR, CDR2 FQNEAQ (reference sequence). Trimming removed 0 bases at V and 2 bases at J, with 11 bases between. This CDR3 is built from 16 residues. The CDR3 DNA is TGTGCCAGCAGCTTAGCGGCCCGACAGCCTGGAAACACCATATATTTT. It yields the protein CASSLAARQPGNTIYF.

The chain couples TRBV24-1 to TRBJ1-2; 11 bases fit TRBD1. J gave up 7 bases and V 7 bases, and 7 bases lay outside the gene matches. Germline V gene lookup returns CDR1 KGHDR and CDR2 SFDVKD. The CDR3 spans 14 residues. CDR3 residues: CATSDGQGAGGYTF. Written as DNA, the CDR3 is TGTGCCACCAGCGACGGACAGGGGGCGGGTGGCTACACCTTC.

The CDR3 nucleotides read TGTGCCAGCAGCCTAGACAGGAACACTGAAGCTTTCTTT. This gives the protein CASSLDRNTEAFF. The chain recombines TRBV7-7 with TRBJ1-1, with D perhaps TRBD1 (5 bases). CDR1 and CDR2 from the germline V gene are SSHAT and FNYEAQ (reference sequence). V shed 5 bases and J shed 1 base, with 8 bases lying between them. The CDR3 spans 13 residues.